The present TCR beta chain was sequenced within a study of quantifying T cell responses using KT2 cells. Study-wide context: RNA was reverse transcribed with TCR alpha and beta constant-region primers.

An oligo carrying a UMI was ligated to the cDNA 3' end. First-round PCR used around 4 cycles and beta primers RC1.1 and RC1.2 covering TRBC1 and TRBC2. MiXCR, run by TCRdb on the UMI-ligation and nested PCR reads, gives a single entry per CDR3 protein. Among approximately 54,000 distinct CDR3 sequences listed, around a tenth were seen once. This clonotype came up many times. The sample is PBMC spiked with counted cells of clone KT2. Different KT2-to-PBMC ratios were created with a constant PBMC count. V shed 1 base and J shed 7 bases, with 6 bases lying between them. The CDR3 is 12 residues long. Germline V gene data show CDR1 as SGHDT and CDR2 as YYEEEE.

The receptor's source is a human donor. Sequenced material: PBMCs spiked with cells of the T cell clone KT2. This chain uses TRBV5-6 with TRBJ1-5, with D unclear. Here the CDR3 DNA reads TGTGCCAGCAGCTTGAGCGGCCAGCCCCAGCATTTT. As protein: CASSLSGQPQHF.